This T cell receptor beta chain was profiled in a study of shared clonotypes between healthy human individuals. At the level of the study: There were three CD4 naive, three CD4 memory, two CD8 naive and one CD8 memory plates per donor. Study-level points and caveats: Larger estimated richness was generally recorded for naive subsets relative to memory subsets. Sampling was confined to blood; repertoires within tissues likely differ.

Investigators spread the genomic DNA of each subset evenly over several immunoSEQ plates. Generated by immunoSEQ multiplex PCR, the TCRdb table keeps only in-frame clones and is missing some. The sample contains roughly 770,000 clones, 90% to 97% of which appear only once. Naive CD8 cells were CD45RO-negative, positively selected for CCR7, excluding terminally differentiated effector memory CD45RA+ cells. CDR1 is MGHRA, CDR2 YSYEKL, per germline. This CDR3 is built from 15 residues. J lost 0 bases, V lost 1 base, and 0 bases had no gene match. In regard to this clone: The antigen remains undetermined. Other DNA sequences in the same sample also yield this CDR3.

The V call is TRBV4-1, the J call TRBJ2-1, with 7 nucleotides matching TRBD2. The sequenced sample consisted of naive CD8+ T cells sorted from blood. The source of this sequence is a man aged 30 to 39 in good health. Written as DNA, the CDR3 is TGCGCCAGCAGCCAAGGCGGGAGCTCCTACAATGAGCAGTTCTTC. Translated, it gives CASSQGGSSYNEQFF.